This is a list of T cell receptor beta chains from one sample in a study of cytomegalovirus exposure and HLA in healthy donors. The repertoire was sequenced with immunoSEQ multiplex PCR; TCRdb's copy has only in-frame clones and lacks some. The table records over 20,000 clones, 70% of them present only once. The material sequenced was PBMCs. All receptors come from a woman aged 45-60 years in good health and CMV-seronegative. CDR3s include the opening cysteine and the closing phenylalanine or tryptophan. A D gene is named only where the DNA matches it firmly. Size is omitted from some rows. Given values are once, few, many or a class for expanded clones.

V gene: TRBV9; D gene: TRBD1; J gene: TRBJ1-2; clone size: -; CDR3 protein: CASSVEGGGYTF; CDR3 DNA: TGTGCCAGCAGCGTAGAAGGGGGCGGCTACACCTTC
V gene: TRBV6-5; D gene: -; J gene: TRBJ2-5; clone size: -; CDR3 protein: CASSYRRGSQETQYF; CDR3 DNA: TGTGCCAGCAGTTACCGGCGGGGAAGCCAAGAGACCCAGTACTTC
V gene: TRBV29-1; D gene: -; J gene: TRBJ2-2; clone size: -; CDR3 protein: CSVEVSVGELFF; CDR3 DNA: TGCAGCGTTGAAGTCTCCGTCGGGGAGCTGTTTTTT
V gene: TRBV6-5; D gene: TRBD1; J gene: TRBJ1-1; clone size: -; CDR3 protein: CASWRGQGKMTEAFF; CDR3 DNA: TGTGCCAGCTGGCGGGGACAGGGGAAGATGACTGAAGCTTTCTTT
V gene: TRBV28; D gene: -; J gene: TRBJ1-2; clone size: -; CDR3 protein: CASSWGTYGYTF; CDR3 DNA: TGTGCCAGCAGTTGGGGGACTTATGGCTACACCTTC
V gene: TRBV6-1; D gene: -; J gene: TRBJ1-5; clone size: -; CDR3 protein: CASMYGSSNQPQHF; CDR3 DNA: TGTGCCAGCATGTATGGGAGTAGCAATCAGCCCCAGCATTTT
V gene: TRBV18; D gene: -; J gene: TRBJ2-6; clone size: -; CDR3 protein: CASSPPDSFSGANVLTF; CDR3 DNA: TGTGCCAGCTCACCACCCGACAGTTTCTCTGGGGCCAACGTCCTGACTTTC
V gene: TRBV6-6; D gene: -; J gene: TRBJ1-5; clone size: -; CDR3 protein: CASSFGNQPQHF; CDR3 DNA: TGTGCCAGCAGTTTCGGCAATCAGCCCCAGCATTTT
V gene: TRBV28; D gene: TRBD2; J gene: TRBJ2-1; clone size: few; CDR3 protein: CASSLAGEQDEQFF; CDR3 DNA: TGTGCCAGCAGTTTAGCGGGAGAGCAGGATGAGCAGTTCTTC
V gene: TRBV27; D gene: TRBD2; J gene: TRBJ2-2; clone size: -; CDR3 protein: CASSSLAGMGELFF; CDR3 DNA: TGTGCCAGCAGTTCTCTAGCGGGGATGGGGGAGCTGTTTTTT
V gene: TRBV10-3; D gene: TRBD1; J gene: TRBJ1-1; clone size: -; CDR3 protein: CAITGDRATEAFF; CDR3 DNA: TGTGCCATCACCGGGGACAGGGCCACTGAAGCTTTCTTT
V gene: TRBV14; D gene: -; J gene: TRBJ2-5; clone size: -; CDR3 protein: CASSQVLRETQYF; CDR3 DNA: TGTGCCAGCAGCCAAGTTCTGCGAGAGACCCAGTACTTC
V gene: TRBV5-4; D gene: -; J gene: TRBJ1-2; clone size: -; CDR3 protein: CASSPPGARVGYGYTF; CDR3 DNA: TGTGCCAGCAGCCCCCCGGGAGCCCGCGTAGGCTATGGCTACACCTTC
V gene: TRBV19; D gene: -; J gene: TRBJ1-6; clone size: -; CDR3 protein: CASSTSLNSPLHF; CDR3 DNA: TGTGCCAGTAGTACCTCCCTTAATTCACCCCTCCACTTT
V gene: TRBV15; D gene: -; J gene: TRBJ2-5; clone size: -; CDR3 protein: CATSRVVQETQYF; CDR3 DNA: TGTGCCACCAGCAGAGTAGTCCAAGAGACCCAGTACTTC
V gene: TRBV6-5; D gene: -; J gene: TRBJ2-5; clone size: -; CDR3 protein: CASRRTSQQETQYF; CDR3 DNA: TGTGCCAGTAGACGGACTTCTCAACAAGAGACCCAGTACTTC
V gene: TRBV6-1; D gene: -; J gene: TRBJ1-1; clone size: -; CDR3 protein: CASSERGFEAFF; CDR3 DNA: TGTGCCAGCAGTGAAAGGGGTTTCGAAGCTTTCTTT
V gene: TRBV2; D gene: -; J gene: TRBJ2-3; clone size: -; CDR3 protein: CASSVLAGTDTQYF; CDR3 DNA: TGTGCCAGCAGTGTCCTAGCTGGCACAGATACGCAGTATTTT
V gene: TRBV19; D gene: -; J gene: TRBJ1-1; clone size: -; CDR3 protein: CASAGQGSFMNTEAFF; CDR3 DNA: TGTGCCAGCGCCGGGCAGGGCTCTTTTATGAACACTGAAGCTTTCTTT
V gene: TRBV2; D gene: TRBD2; J gene: TRBJ2-2; clone size: -; CDR3 protein: CASSASGSLAGELFF; CDR3 DNA: TGTGCCAGCAGTGCCAGCGGGAGTCTGGCCGGGGAGCTGTTTTTT
V gene: TRBV4-1; D gene: TRBD1; J gene: TRBJ1-1; clone size: few; CDR3 protein: CASSQEGQGVAEAFF; CDR3 DNA: TGCGCCAGCAGCCAAGAGGGACAGGGGGTTGCTGAAGCTTTCTTT
V gene: TRBV7-9; D gene: -; J gene: TRBJ2-7; clone size: few; CDR3 protein: CASSLKGGDGYEQYF; CDR3 DNA: TGTGCCAGCAGCCTAAAAGGGGGGGACGGATACGAGCAGTACTTC
V gene: TRBV6-1; D gene: -; J gene: TRBJ1-3; clone size: -; CDR3 protein: CASSRGNTIYF; CDR3 DNA: TGTGCCAGCAGTCGGGGAAACACCATATATTTT
V gene: TRBV5-8; D gene: TRBD1; J gene: TRBJ1-2; clone size: -; CDR3 protein: CASSFDRGYGYTF; CDR3 DNA: TGTGCCAGCAGCTTCGACAGGGGCTATGGCTACACCTTC
V gene: TRBV5-1; D gene: -; J gene: TRBJ1-1; clone size: -; CDR3 protein: CASRGPAGTEAFF; CDR3 DNA: TGCGCCAGCAGAGGGCCGGCGGGCACTGAAGCTTTCTTT
V gene: TRBV9; D gene: -; J gene: TRBJ1-6; clone size: once; CDR3 protein: CASSPSERENSPLHF; CDR3 DNA: TGTGCCAGCAGCCCCAGTGAGAGGGAAAATTCACCCCTCCACTTT
V gene: TRBV6-4; D gene: -; J gene: TRBJ1-1; clone size: -; CDR3 protein: CASSEERNTEAFF; CDR3 DNA: TGTGCCAGCAGTGAGGAGAGGAACACTGAAGCTTTCTTT
V gene: TRBV6-5; D gene: -; J gene: TRBJ1-2; clone size: once; CDR3 protein: CASRRQDHGYTF; CDR3 DNA: TGTGCCAGCAGGAGACAGGACCATGGCTACACCTTC
V gene: TRBV5-1; D gene: TRBD1; J gene: TRBJ2-7; clone size: -; CDR3 protein: CASRDGTGSSEQYF; CDR3 DNA: TGCGCCAGCAGAGACGGGACAGGTTCTAGCGAGCAGTACTTC
V gene: TRBV6-1; D gene: -; J gene: TRBJ1-3; clone size: -; CDR3 protein: CASSDTAETGNTIYF; CDR3 DNA: TGTGCCAGCAGTGATACCGCGGAAACTGGAAACACCATATATTTT
V gene: TRBV4-1; D gene: -; J gene: TRBJ1-2; clone size: -; CDR3 protein: CASSQVRQGSYGYTF; CDR3 DNA: TGCGCCAGCAGCCAAGTGAGGCAGGGGAGTTACGGCTACACCTTC
V gene: TRBV29-1; D gene: TRBD1; J gene: TRBJ2-5; clone size: -; CDR3 protein: CSVEEDRGKGETQYF; CDR3 DNA: TGCAGCGTTGAAGAGGACAGGGGGAAGGGCGAGACCCAGTACTTC
V gene: TRBV19; D gene: -; J gene: TRBJ1-2; clone size: -; CDR3 protein: CASSPRTYGYTF; CDR3 DNA: TGTGCCAGTAGCCCCCGGACATATGGCTACACCTTC
V gene: TRBV29-1; D gene: TRBD1; J gene: TRBJ1-2; clone size: -; CDR3 protein: CSSDRGLDGYTF; CDR3 DNA: TGCAGCTCCGACAGGGGGCTTGATGGCTACACCTTC
V gene: TRBV25-1; D gene: -; J gene: TRBJ1-6; clone size: once; CDR3 protein: CASSALTELNSPLHF; CDR3 DNA: TGTGCCAGCAGTGCCCTGACAGAGCTCAATTCACCCCTCCACTTT
V gene: TRBV5-6; D gene: TRBD1; J gene: TRBJ2-1; clone size: few; CDR3 protein: CASGGQGRNEQFF; CDR3 DNA: TGTGCCAGCGGGGGACAGGGGAGGAATGAGCAGTTCTTC
V gene: TRBV7-8; D gene: TRBD1; J gene: TRBJ2-7; clone size: once; CDR3 protein: CASSLYTWGQGLYEQYF; CDR3 DNA: TGTGCCAGCAGCCTTTATACGTGGGGACAGGGACTCTACGAGCAGTACTTC
V gene: TRBV5-4; D gene: -; J gene: TRBJ2-3; clone size: -; CDR3 protein: CASSPPGQSTDTQYF; CDR3 DNA: TGTGCCAGCAGCCCGCCGGGACAATCAACAGATACGCAGTATTTT
V gene: TRBV5-8; D gene: -; J gene: TRBJ2-7; clone size: medium-sized; CDR3 protein: CASSLGDIYEQYF; CDR3 DNA: TGTGCCAGCAGCTTGGGGGACATCTACGAGCAGTACTTC
V gene: TRBV5-6; D gene: -; J gene: TRBJ1-4; clone size: -; CDR3 protein: CASSSPTEKLFF; CDR3 DNA: TGTGCCAGCAGCTCTCCAACAGAAAAACTGTTTTTT
V gene: TRBV6-1; D gene: -; J gene: TRBJ1-6; clone size: -; CDR3 protein: CASSEQRGSPLHF; CDR3 DNA: TGTGCCAGCAGTGAACAGCGGGGTTCACCCCTCCACTTT
V gene: TRBV10-1; D gene: TRBD2; J gene: TRBJ2-2; clone size: -; CDR3 protein: CASRGGSGRSTGELFF; CDR3 DNA: TGCGCCAGTAGGGGAGGAAGCGGGAGAAGTACCGGGGAGCTGTTTTTT
V gene: TRBV18; D gene: TRBD1; J gene: TRBJ1-1; clone size: -; CDR3 protein: CASSPPRGANTEAFF; CDR3 DNA: TGTGCCAGCTCACCACCCAGGGGGGCGAACACTGAAGCTTTCTTT
V gene: TRBV7-2; D gene: -; J gene: TRBJ2-7; clone size: few; CDR3 protein: CASSGRAREQYF; CDR3 DNA: TGTGCCAGCAGCGGCAGGGCCCGCGAGCAGTACTTC
V gene: TRBV14; D gene: TRBD1; J gene: TRBJ1-1; clone size: few; CDR3 protein: CASSQVRGRTEAFF; CDR3 DNA: TGTGCCAGCAGCCAAGTTAGGGGGCGGACTGAAGCTTTCTTT